A single sample gave rise to the 4 T cell receptor beta chains below, sequenced in a study of T-cell reconstitution after alpha-beta-depleted transplantation in children. The TCRbeta library was prepared with unique molecular identifiers. TCRdb recomputed calls from the PCR reads with MiXCR, one row per CDR3 protein. The table records approximately 630,000 distinct CDR3 sequences, roughly 14% of them present only once. The sample in question was PBMCs, obtained before TCRalphabeta/CD19-depleted stem cell transplant. The receptors stem from a girl aged 2 to 10 with congenital amegakaryocytic thrombocytopenia, due to receive a stem cell transplant.

This clonotype was detected many times. J is TRBJ2-7 and V is TRBV7-2, with D possibly matching TRBD2 (5 bases). Germline loops: CDR1 SGHTA, CDR2 FQGNSA. The CDR3 is 14 residues long. Trimming left V 4 bases short and J 2 bases short, with 12 bases between. The CDR3 nucleotides read TGTGCCAGCAGCTCCGGACTCTACGCCTACGAGCAGTACTTC. Translating it yields CASSSGLYAYEQYF.

The chain joins TRBV29-1 to TRBJ2-1; 7 nucleotides match TRBD2. CDR1 is SQVTM and CDR2 is ANQGSEA in the germline V gene. The V gene end was trimmed by 5 bases and the J gene end by 1 base; junction bases not matched to a gene: 5. The CDR3 extends over 14 amino acids. CDR3 residues: CSVFGSGSYNEQFF. In nucleotides, the CDR3 is TGCAGCGTTTTCGGTAGCGGGTCCTACAATGAGCAGTTCTTC.

The table lists this clonotype with a few counts. The chain recombines TRBV28 with TRBJ2-3; 9 bases agree with TRBD1. This CDR3 has 16 amino acids. V was pared by 4 bases and J by 9 bases, with 14 bases of the junction left unmatched. Germline V CDR1 and CDR2: MDHEN, SYDVKM. CDR3 sequence reads: CASSSSGTGSGGTQYF. The CDR3 DNA sequence: TGTGCCAGCAGTTCCTCCGGGACAGGGTCCGGGGGGACGCAGTATTTT.

The chain joins TRBV7-6 to TRBJ2-2; 8 bases fit TRBD2. Trimming took 6 bases from V and 5 from J; bases not matched to a gene: 11. This CDR3 comprises 16 residues. Germline values: CDR1 SGHVS, CDR2 FNYEAQ. CDR3 sequence (DNA): TGTGCCAGCAGTACCGGGAGCGGGAGAACAACCGGGGAGCTGTTTTTT. Translation: CASSTGSGRTTGELFF. The entire variable domain, with the rest obtained from reference TRBV7-6 and TRBJ2-2, is as follows: GAGVSQSPRYKVTKRGQDVALRCDPISGHVSLYWYRQALGQGPEFLTYFNYEAQQDKSGLPNDRFSAERPEGSISTLTIQRTEQRDSAMYRCASSTGSGRTTGELFFGEGSRLTVL.